This is a list of T cell receptor beta chains from one sample in a study of early T cells in non-severe SARS-CoV-2 infection. TCRdb analysed the 5' RACE reads with MiXCR anew, one entry per CDR3 protein. Among roughly 50,000 distinct CDR3 sequences listed, about a tenth were seen once. Sequencing input: whole blood. The receptors come from an adult who was a healthcare worker with PCR-confirmed SARS-CoV-2 infection or an uninfected control (not recorded which). Each CDR3 is given with its conserved first and last residue. A D gene is named only where the DNA matches it firmly. Clone size is not always given. Where it is, it says once, few, many or a class for expanded clones.

clone_size: .
v_call: TRBV29-1
d_call: .
j_call: TRBJ1-2
cdr3_nt: TGCAGCGTCGAAGGGCCGGACAGCAGAAGCTTCTATGGCTACACCTTC
cdr3_aa: CSVEGPDSRSFYGYTF

clone_size: .
v_call: TRBV18
d_call: .
j_call: TRBJ2-7
cdr3_nt: TGTGCCAGCTCACCACCGGGCGGCAGAACTAAATACGAGCAGTACTTC
cdr3_aa: CASSPPGGRTKYEQYF

clone_size: many
v_call: TRBV6-5
d_call: TRBD2
j_call: TRBJ2-3
cdr3_nt: TGTGCCAGCAGTGGCGGGACTAGCGGGAGAACAGATACGCAGTATTTT
cdr3_aa: CASSGGTSGRTDTQYF

clone_size: few
v_call: TRBV28
d_call: TRBD1
j_call: TRBJ2-2
cdr3_nt: TGTGCCAGCAGGCGACAGGGGGAGACCGGGGAGCTGTTTTTT
cdr3_aa: CASRRQGETGELFF

clone_size: many
v_call: TRBV7-2
d_call: .
j_call: TRBJ2-3
cdr3_nt: TGTGCCAGCAGGAATGTCTGGGGAGATACGCAGTATTTT
cdr3_aa: CASRNVWGDTQYF

clone_size: .
v_call: TRBV7-9
d_call: .
j_call: TRBJ2-1
cdr3_nt: TGTGCCAGCAGCTTAGTTCTCTACAATGAGCAGTTCTTC
cdr3_aa: CASSLVLYNEQFF

clone_size: medium-sized
v_call: TRBV29-1
d_call: TRBD1
j_call: TRBJ2-3
cdr3_nt: TGCAGCGAACGGACAGGAAGCACAGATACGCAGTATTTT
cdr3_aa: CSERTGSTDTQYF

clone_size: once
v_call: TRBV28
d_call: TRBD1
j_call: TRBJ1-2
cdr3_nt: TGTGCCAGCAGGGACAGGAACTATGGCTACACCTTC
cdr3_aa: CASRDRNYGYTF

clone_size: .
v_call: TRBV6-2/TRBV6-3
d_call: .
j_call: TRBJ2-1
cdr3_nt: TGTGCCAGCAGTTACTTGTTGGGTAATGAGCAGTTCTTC
cdr3_aa: CASSYLLGNEQFF

clone_size: many
v_call: TRBV4-3
d_call: .
j_call: TRBJ1-2
cdr3_nt: TGCGCCAGCAGCCAAGGATTAACAGCCTCTGGCTATGGCTACACCTTC
cdr3_aa: CASSQGLTASGYGYTF

clone_size: many
v_call: TRBV7-2
d_call: TRBD1
j_call: TRBJ2-7
cdr3_nt: TGTGCCAGCAGACCGGGACAGGGGGCTTTCGAGCAGTACTTC
cdr3_aa: CASRPGQGAFEQYF

clone_size: medium-sized
v_call: TRBV28
d_call: .
j_call: TRBJ2-1
cdr3_nt: TGTGCCAGCAGTTCCAGCAATTACAATGAGCAGTTCTTC
cdr3_aa: CASSSSNYNEQFF

clone_size: .
v_call: TRBV6-2/TRBV6-3
d_call: TRBD2
j_call: TRBJ2-3
cdr3_nt: TGTGCCAGCAGCACGAGCGGGAGGGCCAGAGATACGCAGTATTTT
cdr3_aa: CASSTSGRARDTQYF

clone_size: many
v_call: TRBV11-3
d_call: .
j_call: TRBJ2-1
cdr3_nt: TGTGCCAGCAGCCTGGGACTTAGTGGGAGCGATGAGCAGTTCTTC
cdr3_aa: CASSLGLSGSDEQFF

clone_size: few
v_call: TRBV11-2
d_call: .
j_call: TRBJ2-7
cdr3_nt: TGTGCCAGCAGCTTAGGATCGGGATTCGAGCAGTACTTC
cdr3_aa: CASSLGSGFEQYF

clone_size: many
v_call: TRBV7-2
d_call: .
j_call: TRBJ1-5
cdr3_nt: TGTGCCAGCAGCCCCCAGGGTGGCAATCAGCCCCAGCATTTT
cdr3_aa: CASSPQGGNQPQHF

clone_size: .
v_call: TRBV6-5
d_call: .
j_call: TRBJ1-1
cdr3_nt: TGTGCCAGCAGCCCAGGTCGGAACACTGAAGCTTTCTTT
cdr3_aa: CASSPGRNTEAFF

clone_size: few
v_call: TRBV28
d_call: .
j_call: TRBJ2-7
cdr3_nt: TGTGCCGTACGGGGCAGCATACTCTCCTACGAGCAGTACTTC
cdr3_aa: CAVRGSILSYEQYF

clone_size: few
v_call: TRBV20-1
d_call: TRBD2
j_call: TRBJ2-1
cdr3_nt: TGCAGTGCTAGACGAGCGGGAGGGCCCTACAATGAGCAGTTCTTC
cdr3_aa: CSARRAGGPYNEQFF

clone_size: .
v_call: TRBV29-1
d_call: TRBD2
j_call: TRBJ2-7
cdr3_nt: TGCAGCGTTGTGATCGGTGGGACTAGCGGGAGCTACGAGCAGTACTTC
cdr3_aa: CSVVIGGTSGSYEQYF

clone_size: many
v_call: TRBV28
d_call: .
j_call: TRBJ2-7
cdr3_nt: TGTGCCAGCAGTTTAATCAGTGAGGAGCAGTACTTC
cdr3_aa: CASSLISEEQYF

clone_size: many
v_call: TRBV7-9
d_call: TRBD2
j_call: TRBJ2-5
cdr3_nt: TGTGCCAGCAGCAAGCGGGAGGGTAATTGGGCGGCCCGAGAGACCCAGTACTTC
cdr3_aa: CASSKREGNWAARETQYF

clone_size: many
v_call: TRBV7-9
d_call: .
j_call: TRBJ2-7
cdr3_nt: TGTGCCAGCAGCTTAGCGCAGGGGACACCTAGCTTC
cdr3_aa: CASSLAQGTPSF

clone_size: few
v_call: TRBV2
d_call: TRBD2
j_call: TRBJ2-1
cdr3_nt: TGTGCCAGCAGTCCCCCCGGGGTAGCGGGAGGACGGGAGCAGTTCTTC
cdr3_aa: CASSPPGVAGGREQFF

clone_size: few
v_call: TRBV6-5
d_call: TRBD1
j_call: TRBJ1-3
cdr3_nt: TGTGCCAGCAGACGACAGGGAAAGAGAAACACCATATATTTT
cdr3_aa: CASRRQGKRNTIYF

clone_size: many
v_call: TRBV6-2/TRBV6-3
d_call: TRBD1
j_call: TRBJ1-5
cdr3_nt: TGTGCCAGCAGTTACCTCCGGGACAGTGACGGGCATTTT
cdr3_aa: CASSYLRDSDGHF

clone_size: many
v_call: TRBV7-9
d_call: TRBD2
j_call: TRBJ2-7
cdr3_nt: TGTGCCAGCAGCTTGACTAGCGGAACCTACGAGCAGTACTTC
cdr3_aa: CASSLTSGTYEQYF

clone_size: many
v_call: TRBV29-1
d_call: .
j_call: TRBJ1-5
cdr3_nt: TGCAGCGTTCGGGGGCAGGCGGGTCAGCCCCAGCATTTT
cdr3_aa: CSVRGQAGQPQHF

clone_size: many
v_call: TRBV5-6
d_call: TRBD2
j_call: TRBJ2-5
cdr3_nt: TGTGCCAGCAGCCAGCCGGGACTAGCGCAAGAGACCCAGTACTTC
cdr3_aa: CASSQPGLAQETQYF

clone_size: many
v_call: TRBV4-3
d_call: TRBD2
j_call: TRBJ2-7
cdr3_nt: TGCGCCAGCAGCCAAACTAGCGGGAGGTCCTACGAGCAGTACTTC
cdr3_aa: CASSQTSGRSYEQYF

clone_size: .
v_call: TRBV10-2
d_call: .
j_call: TRBJ2-2
cdr3_nt: TGCGCCAGCGCGACATTCACCGGGGAGCTGTTTTTT
cdr3_aa: CASATFTGELFF

clone_size: few
v_call: TRBV11-2
d_call: TRBD1
j_call: TRBJ1-6
cdr3_nt: TGTGCCAGCAGCATGACAGGGAACTATAATTCACCCCTCCACTTT
cdr3_aa: CASSMTGNYNSPLHF

clone_size: many
v_call: TRBV7-9
d_call: .
j_call: TRBJ2-5
cdr3_nt: TGTGCCAGCAGCTTAGAGGCGGCTACTTCCCTCGCAGAGACCCAGTACTTC
cdr3_aa: CASSLEAATSLAETQYF

clone_size: many
v_call: TRBV27
d_call: .
j_call: TRBJ1-5
cdr3_nt: TGTGCCAGCAGTTTATTCTTCAATCAGCCCCAGCATTTT
cdr3_aa: CASSLFFNQPQHF

clone_size: many
v_call: TRBV14
d_call: .
j_call: TRBJ1-3
cdr3_nt: TGTGCCAGCAGCCAAGATCGGGCGGACACCATATATTTT
cdr3_aa: CASSQDRADTIYF

clone_size: medium-sized
v_call: TRBV29-1
d_call: TRBD1
j_call: TRBJ2-5
cdr3_nt: TGCAGCGTTCTGGGCAGGGGGCTGAAGACCCAGTACTTC
cdr3_aa: CSVLGRGLKTQYF

clone_size: many
v_call: TRBV7-8
d_call: .
j_call: TRBJ2-1
cdr3_nt: TGTGCCAGCAGCAGCCTCAACGACAATGAGCAGTTCTTC
cdr3_aa: CASSSLNDNEQFF

clone_size: few
v_call: TRBV24-1
d_call: .
j_call: TRBJ2-2
cdr3_nt: TGTGCCACCAGTGGGCCGGTACAGGGTGTCACCGGGGAGCTGTTTTTT
cdr3_aa: CATSGPVQGVTGELFF

clone_size: few
v_call: TRBV29-1
d_call: TRBD2
j_call: TRBJ2-2
cdr3_nt: TGCAGCGTTAGAAGACTAGCAACCGGGGAGCTGTTTTTT
cdr3_aa: CSVRRLATGELFF

clone_size: many
v_call: TRBV10-3
d_call: .
j_call: TRBJ2-1
cdr3_nt: TGTGCCATCAGTGAGTCTCGTCCTAAGGATGAGCAGTTCTTC
cdr3_aa: CAISESRPKDEQFF

clone_size: .
v_call: TRBV7-2
d_call: TRBD1
j_call: TRBJ1-1
cdr3_nt: TGTGCCAGCAGCCCTCGACAGGGCGCAGAAGCTTTCTTT
cdr3_aa: CASSPRQGAEAFF

clone_size: many
v_call: TRBV27
d_call: .
j_call: TRBJ1-5
cdr3_nt: TGTGCCAGCAGGTCCCTTGAAGTAGGCAATCAGCCCCAGCATTTT
cdr3_aa: CASRSLEVGNQPQHF

clone_size: .
v_call: TRBV27
d_call: .
j_call: TRBJ1-6
cdr3_nt: TGTGCCAGCAGCGTTTCGTTAGACTATAATTCACCCCTCCACTTT
cdr3_aa: CASSVSLDYNSPLHF

clone_size: .
v_call: TRBV10-3
d_call: TRBD1
j_call: TRBJ2-7
cdr3_nt: TGTGCCACGGGACAGGGGGCATACGAGCAGTACTTC
cdr3_aa: CATGQGAYEQYF

clone_size: many
v_call: TRBV15
d_call: .
j_call: TRBJ2-7
cdr3_nt: TGTGCCACCAGCAGAGGAACCAACTACGAGCAGTACTTC
cdr3_aa: CATSRGTNYEQYF

clone_size: many
v_call: TRBV4-3
d_call: .
j_call: TRBJ2-2
cdr3_nt: TGCGCCAGCAGCCAAGATTTTCAGGGGCCGAGCACCGGGGAGCTGTTTTTT
cdr3_aa: CASSQDFQGPSTGELFF

clone_size: many
v_call: TRBV7-3
d_call: .
j_call: TRBJ2-5
cdr3_nt: TGTGCCAGCAGCTTAACGGGGACAGAGACCCAGTACTTC
cdr3_aa: CASSLTGTETQYF

clone_size: many
v_call: TRBV29-1
d_call: TRBD2
j_call: TRBJ2-4
cdr3_nt: TGCAGCGTTGTCGGCGGGAGGGCCGGGGCCAAAAACATTCAGTACTTC
cdr3_aa: CSVVGGRAGAKNIQYF

clone_size: many
v_call: TRBV7-9
d_call: .
j_call: TRBJ1-1
cdr3_nt: TGTGCCAGCTCGTCTCAGGCGAACACTGAAGCTTTCTTT
cdr3_aa: CASSSQANTEAFF

clone_size: .
v_call: TRBV9
d_call: .
j_call: TRBJ1-1
cdr3_nt: TGTGCCAGCAGCGTAGGTCTCAGGGAGAACACTGAAGCTTTCTTT
cdr3_aa: CASSVGLRENTEAFF

clone_size: many
v_call: TRBV6-5
d_call: .
j_call: TRBJ2-3
cdr3_nt: TGTGCCAGCGGAGGGGGGAGCACAGATACGCAGTATTTT
cdr3_aa: CASGGGSTDTQYF

clone_size: few
v_call: TRBV28
d_call: TRBD2
j_call: TRBJ2-5
cdr3_nt: TGTGCCAGCAGCGGGAGCGGGAAAGAGACCCAGTACTTC
cdr3_aa: CASSGSGKETQYF

clone_size: few
v_call: TRBV4-3
d_call: .
j_call: TRBJ2-2
cdr3_nt: TGCGCCAGCAGCCAAGATCCCAGGGCCCTCGCGAACACCGGGGAGCTGTTTTTT
cdr3_aa: CASSQDPRALANTGELFF

clone_size: .
v_call: TRBV12-3/TRBV12-4
d_call: .
j_call: TRBJ2-1
cdr3_nt: TGTGCCAGCAGATCGGGACAATTAAATGAGCAGTTCTTC
cdr3_aa: CASRSGQLNEQFF

clone_size: many
v_call: TRBV6-5
d_call: TRBD1
j_call: TRBJ2-3
cdr3_nt: TGTGCCAGCAGCCCTGGACAGGGCACAGATACGCAGTATTTT
cdr3_aa: CASSPGQGTDTQYF

clone_size: many
v_call: TRBV20-1
d_call: TRBD1
j_call: TRBJ1-1
cdr3_nt: TGCAGTGCTAGAGATCTGGGCAGGGGGCTTGGGAACACTGAAGCTTTCTTT
cdr3_aa: CSARDLGRGLGNTEAFF

clone_size: many
v_call: TRBV7-2
d_call: .
j_call: TRBJ2-5
cdr3_nt: TGTGCCAGCAGCCCCCGCTATTCGGAGACCCAGTACTTC
cdr3_aa: CASSPRYSETQYF